One sample yielded the 19 T cell receptor beta chains listed below, sequenced in a study of T cell responses to AZD1222 COVID-19 vaccine. Profiled with immunoSEQ multiplex PCR; TCRdb holds only in-frame clones, not every one. The sample records roughly 80,000 clones, around 92% being singletons. Source: peripheral blood, taken on day 0 of AZD1222 vaccination. All receptors come from an adult in good health.

The J gene is TRBJ2-2, the V gene TRBV4-3; 9 nucleotides align to TRBD1. The junction had 18 bases not matched to a gene; V was cut back by 0 bases and J by 7 bases. The CDR3 totals 20 residues. From germline, CDR1 is LGHNA and CDR2 YSLEER. CDR3 region: CASSQEGPLTGGPLYGELFF. As DNA, the CDR3 is TGCGCCAGCAGCCAAGAGGGCCCCTTGACAGGGGGGCCCTTATACGGGGAGCTGTTTTTT.

This chain connects TRBV10-1 to TRBJ2-1; TRBD2 agrees at 8 bases. The CDR3 length is 13 residues. Germline-derived CDR1 and CDR2 are WNHNN and SYGVQD (reference sequence). V shed 10 bases, J shed 13 bases, and the junction held 15 bases outside the gene matches. The DNA of the CDR3 is TGCGCCACCTCAATAATAGCGGGACTAACACAGTTCTTC. Protein product: CATSIIAGLTQFF.

The chain has TRBV30 and TRBJ1-3, with no clear D. The CDR3 length is 13 residues. V was shortened by 3 bases and J by 0 bases, with 6 bases between the two germline ends. Germline loops: CDR1 GTSNPN, CDR2 SVGIG (reference sequence). The CDR3 nucleotides are TGTGCCTGGAGACAGTACTCTGGAAACACCATATATTTT. This gives the protein CAWRQYSGNTIYF.

This clone was counted a few times. The rearrangement joins TRBV5-4 to TRBJ2-1, with TRBD1 as a possible D gene (6 bases). Germline V CDR1 and CDR2: SGHNT, YYREEE (reference sequence). This CDR3 is 15 amino acids long. V was pared by 3 bases and J by 4 bases, with 14 bases between. This CDR3 reads CASSSKLGAYNEQFF. In DNA, the CDR3 is TGTGCCAGCAGCTCCAAATTGGGGGCTTACAATGAGCAGTTCTTC.

This chain uses TRBV5-6 with TRBJ1-2; no definite D call. The CDR3 spans 12 residues. Trimming took 4 bases from V and 0 from J, leaving 4 bases between them. Germline CDR1 SGHDT, CDR2 YYEEEE. This CDR3 is CASSQTNYGYTF. CDR3 sequence (DNA): TGTGCCAGCAGCCAGACTAACTATGGCTACACCTTC.

This sequence joins TRBV24-1 and TRBJ1-4, with 8 nucleotides matching TRBD1. The CDR3 is 15 residues long. Germline V CDR1 and CDR2: KGHDR, SFDVKD. The J segment lost 6 bases and the V segment lost 3 bases, leaving 5 bases of the junction unmatched. DNA for the CDR3: TGTGCCACCAGTGATCGGACAGGGTCGGATGAAAAACTGTTTTTT. Protein: CATSDRTGSDEKLFF.

The genes are TRBV4-3 and TRBJ1-1; D is uncertain. CDR1 is LGHNA and CDR2 is YSLEER in the germline V gene. Deletions cut 0 bases from V and 1 base from J, with 9 bases between. The CDR3 is 15 amino acids. Written as DNA, the CDR3 is TGCGCCAGCAGCCAAGATCCATACCCGAACACTGAAGCTTTCTTT. This encodes CASSQDPYPNTEAFF.

Within the sample, this clone is medium-sized (0.01 to 0.1%). The V and J genes are TRBV6-5 and TRBJ1-3; TRBD1 matches 8 bases. Per germline, CDR1 MNHEY and CDR2 SVGAGI. CDR3 length equals 15 residues. The trim removed 5 bases at V and 0 bases at J, leaving 3 bases unmatched. For the CDR3, the DNA is TGTGCCAGCAGTCGGGGACAGGACTCTGGAAACACCATATATTTT. Protein product: CASSRGQDSGNTIYF.

The chain employs TRBV28 and TRBJ1-5; the match to TRBD1 covers 7 bases. This CDR3 spans 19 amino acids. Trimming at V came to 5 bases and at J to 4 bases, leaving 20 bases not matched to a gene. Germline lookup yields CDR1 MDHEN and CDR2 SYDVKM. The CDR3 DNA reads TGTGCCAGCAGTCTATTGACGGACAGGCCGCGGGTTTGGAATCAGCCCCAGCATTTT. This codes for CASSLLTDRPRVWNQPQHF.

The chain links TRBV21-1 to TRBJ1-6. TRBV21-1 is recorded as a pseudogene. The CDR3 runs to 14 residues. In nucleotides, the CDR3 is TGTGCCAGCCCGGGCGGGACTTATAATTCACCCCTCCACTTT. It yields the protein CASPGGTYNSPLHF.

J is TRBJ1-4 and V is TRBV28, with 7 bases fitting TRBD1. Losses at the gene ends were 3 bases for V and 7 bases for J; bases not matched to a gene: 8. In germline, CDR1 is MDHEN, CDR2 SYDVKM. This CDR3 has 15 residues. The CDR3 nucleotides read TGTGCCAGCAGTTTGCCCGCAGGGGGATCTGAAAAACTGTTTTTT. Translating it yields CASSLPAGGSEKLFF.

The V gene is TRBV28, the J gene TRBJ1-4; the D gene is possibly TRBD1 (6 bases). There are 15 residues in the CDR3. The V gene lost 3 bases and the J gene lost 8 bases, with 16 bases spanning the gap. The germline V gene encodes CDR1 MDHEN and CDR2 SYDVKM. CDR3 sequence (DNA): TGTGCCAGCAGTTTGGTGGCGCGCAGGGGAGAAAAACTGTTTTTT. Translated: CASSLVARRGEKLFF.

The chain links TRBV28 to TRBJ2-7; D gene ambiguous. V gave up 5 bases and J gave up 6 bases, with 17 bases separating them. Germline-derived CDR1 and CDR2 are MDHEN and SYDVKM. This CDR3 is built from 14 residues. CDR3: CASSPPSRDSEQYF. CDR3 DNA sequence: TGTGCCAGCAGTCCGCCGAGTCGTGACTCCGAGCAGTACTTC.

The gene calls are TRBV7-3 and TRBJ2-5, with 7 bases aligning to TRBD2. The CDR3 is 13 amino acids. Germline CDR1 SGHTA, CDR2 FQGTGA. V dropped 1 base and J dropped 5; count of bases not matched to a gene: 1. The CDR3 loop is CASSLNGGETQYF. Here the CDR3 DNA reads TGTGCCAGCAGCTTAAACGGGGGGGAGACCCAGTACTTC.

The genes are TRBV28 and TRBJ2-3; D unresolved. CDR1 is MDHEN, CDR2 SYDVKM, per germline. V was cut by 4 bases and J by 0 bases, with 17 bases left in between. CDR3 length equals 17 residues. The CDR3 region has the DNA TGTGCCAGCAGTTCCTACACGAGTTGGGGAAGCACAGATACGCAGTATTTT. Its translation is CASSSYTSWGSTDTQYF.

This clone showed up just a few times. This CDR3 is CASSLFTDKAFF. In DNA, the CDR3 is TGTGCCAGCAGCTTATTCACAGATAAAGCTTTCTTT. The V gene is TRBV13, the J gene TRBJ1-1; no clear D. CDR1 and CDR2 (germline): PRHDT, FYEKMQ (reference sequence). The length of the CDR3 is 12 residues. Trimming left V 2 bases short and J 9 bases short, with 10 bases between.

V gene TRBV27 combines with J gene TRBJ2-5; tentatively, D is TRBD1 (6 bases). This CDR3 is 14 amino acids long. Germline lookup yields CDR1 MNHEY and CDR2 SMNVEV (reference sequence). V lost 5 bases and J 4 bases, leaving 14 bases between the germline ends. The CDR3 spells CASSPDGQLETQYF. The CDR3 nucleotides read TGTGCCAGCAGTCCCGACGGACAGCTAGAGACCCAGTACTTC.

The gene calls are TRBV9 and TRBJ2-1; D unresolved. The germline V gene has CDR1 SGDLS and CDR2 YYNGEE. Trimming cost V 0 bases and J 6 bases, with 10 bases left between them. CDR3 length: 14 residues. The CDR3 loop reads CASSVEGSFNEQFF. Written as DNA, the CDR3 is TGTGCCAGCAGCGTAGAGGGCAGTTTCAATGAGCAGTTCTTC.

The V gene is TRBV28, the J gene TRBJ2-5, with TRBD2 matching 8 bases. Germline V gives CDR1 MDHEN, CDR2 SYDVKM. The junction had 10 bases not matched to a gene; V was cut back by 4 bases and J by 0 bases. The CDR3 is made up of 17 amino acids. CDR3 sequence: CASSSPQMTSDQETQYF. In nucleotides, the CDR3 is TGTGCCAGCAGTTCCCCGCAGATGACTAGCGACCAAGAGACCCAGTACTTC.